The next 9 T cell receptor beta chains were all read from a single sample in a study of blood T cells in healthy people across ages. The use of a sample-barcoded 5' primer and a J-beta primer mix characterized a second PCR of about 7 to 12 cycles. TCRdb re-derived calls from the 5' RACE reads in MiXCR, one entry per CDR3 protein. The table shows approximately 1.5 million distinct CDR3 sequences, with approximately 32% occurring only once. Source material: blood. All receptors come from a woman under 40 in good health.

In its sample, this clonotype was seen a few times. The chain joins TRBV20-1 to TRBJ2-4; 11 bases align to TRBD2. CDR1 and CDR2 (germline): DFQATT, SNEGSKA (reference sequence). The CDR3 sequence is 17 residues long. Losses at the gene ends were 3 bases for V and 0 bases for J; bases not matched to a gene: 7. The CDR3 DNA is TGCAGTGCTAGGATTAGCGGGGGGGGGTTAGCCAAAAACATTCAGTACTTC. Its protein is CSARISGGGLAKNIQYF.

Only a few counts were recorded for this clonotype. The rearrangement links TRBV3-1 to TRBJ2-7; D could derive from TRBD1 or TRBD2 (6 bases each). The CDR3 spans 16 residues. Germline loops: CDR1 LGHDT, CDR2 YNNKEL (reference sequence). V was trimmed by 4 bases and J by 2 bases, leaving 18 bases between them. CDR3 sequence: CASSPRGGTSTYEQYF. The CDR3 DNA is TGTGCCAGCAGCCCACGAGGGGGGACGTCGACCTACGAGCAGTACTTC.

This clonotype was recorded a few times. The chain couples TRBV12-3 or TRBV12-4 to TRBJ2-2; D could derive from TRBD1 or TRBD2 (5 bases each). CDR3 size: 15 residues. Trimming cost V 4 bases and J 4 bases, with 13 bases left between them. For the CDR3, the DNA is TGTGCCAGCAGTTCGGGACCGTTTGGCACCGGGGAGCTGTTTTTT. Translation gives CASSSGPFGTGELFF.

This clonotype was counted at least ten times. Sequence at one end of the junction differs from germline and may be a read error. The chain has TRBV29-1 and TRBJ2-7; TRBD1 or TRBD2 may be the D gene (5 bases each). Germline-derived CDR1 and CDR2 are SQVTM and ANQGSEA. The CDR3 loop spans 12 amino acids. CDR3 nucleotide sequence: TGCAGCGTGGAAGGCAGGGAGTACGAGCAGTACTTC. It translates to CSVEGREYEQYF.

This clonotype showed up just a few times. The CDR3 spells CSASGSNYEQYF. For the CDR3, the DNA is TGCAGTGCTAGCGGATCTAACTACGAGCAGTACTTC. The chain recombines TRBV20-1 with TRBJ2-7; D gene ambiguous. Deletions cut 3 bases from V and 3 bases from J, with 9 bases between. Germline lookup yields CDR1 DFQATT and CDR2 SNEGSKA (reference sequence). The CDR3 contains 12 residues.

The CDR3 bases are TGTGCCTGGAGTCCGGACAAGCCCCTTAGAGAGCAGTACTTC. This encodes CAWSPDKPLREQYF. V gene TRBV30 combines with J gene TRBJ2-5, with D maybe TRBD1 (5 bases). Trimming removed 2 bases from V and 11 bases from J, with 21 bases in between. This CDR3 is 14 amino acids long. Germline V gene sequence: CDR1 GTSNPN, CDR2 SVGIG (reference sequence).

This clonotype has more than one count but fewer than ten. The rearrangement links TRBV7-8 to TRBJ2-7; TRBD1 aligns across 8 bases. V shed 5 bases, J shed 0 bases, and the junction held 9 bases outside the gene matches. CDR3 length: 16 amino acids. Germline V gene lookup returns CDR1 SGHVS and CDR2 FQNEAQ. CDR3 region: CASSEDRGPSSYEQYF. The CDR3 DNA is TGTGCCAGCAGCGAAGACAGGGGTCCTAGCTCCTACGAGCAGTACTTC.

Only a few counts were recorded for this clonotype. V usage is TRBV29-1 and J usage is TRBJ1-1; maybe TRBD1 (5 bases). Germline lookup yields CDR1 SQVTM and CDR2 ANQGSEA. Between the trimmed V and J ends, which lost 7 bases and 0 bases, there was a span of 12 bases. This CDR3 has 13 residues. The CDR3 DNA reads as TGCAGCGGCAGGGCGGGAATGAACACTGAAGCTTTCTTT. It translates to CSGRAGMNTEAFF.

This clonotype was observed many times. The gene calls are TRBV13 and TRBJ2-7, with no clear D. There are 13 residues in the CDR3. Trimming took 3 bases from V and 3 from J, leaving 9 bases between them. Germline CDR1 is PRHDT and CDR2 is FYEKMQ (reference sequence). CDR3 DNA sequence: TGTGCCAGCAGCTTCACTTCCAACTACGAGCAGTACTTC. As protein: CASSFTSNYEQYF.